The present T cell receptor (beta chain) was sequenced within a study of blood T cell repertoires in COVID-19. Background on the study: Spain, Italy and the United States supplied samples that represented acute and convalescent COVID-19. Sources were T cells, B-cell-depleted T cells, or PBMCs; the material itself was cDNA or gDNA.

Measured with immunoSEQ multiplex PCR; TCRdb has only the in-frame clones, and not every one. The table records more than 200,000 clones, just under 90% of them present only once. Seattle patient enrollment occurred during active infection, with longitudinal follow-up thereafter. This CDR3 spans 17 amino acids. Germline V CDR1 and CDR2: LGHNA, YSLEER. V lost 1 base to trimming and J lost 1 base, with 11 bases between them. The clonotype originates from a young man with COVID-19, enrolled during active disease. This chain connects TRBV4-3 to TRBJ2-6; D gene uncertain. The sample comprised peripheral blood. CDR3 sequence: CASSQAETESGANVLTF. The CDR3 DNA is TGCGCCAGCAGCCAAGCCGAAACGGAGTCTGGGGCCAACGTCCTGACTTTC.